The next 3 T cell receptor beta chains were all read from a single sample in a study of PD-L1 blockade in urothelial cancer. Data came from immunoSEQ multiplex PCR; TCRdb stores just in-frame clones and leaves some out. The data show around 30,000 clones, with around 80% seen just once and approximately 2.1% held by the top ten. Sequencing was performed on PBMCs, taken around atezolizumab (anti-PD-L1) treatment. The source is a man between 45 and 60 years old with urothelial cancer.

The CDR3 nucleotides are TGTGCCAGCAGTGGAGGTTTGAACACTGAAGCTTTCTTT. Translated, it gives CASSGGLNTEAFF. The rearrangement links TRBV2 to TRBJ1-1; D is undetermined. Trimming left V 4 bases short and J 0 bases short, with 6 bases between. There are 13 residues in the CDR3. Germline V CDR1 and CDR2: SNHLY, FYNNEI.

This clone was observed a single time. The chain joins TRBV10-3 to TRBJ2-4; 8 bases are shared with TRBD2. Germline V gives CDR1 ENHRY, CDR2 SYGVKD. This CDR3 comprises 12 residues. J gave up 8 bases and V 11 bases, and 8 bases lay outside the gene matches. CDR3 amino acids: CASSGGGDIQYF. The CDR3 DNA follows: TGTGCCTCGAGCGGGGGCGGGGACATTCAGTACTTC.

The chain links TRBV6-5 to TRBJ1-1; a weak D match, TRBD1 (6 bases). The CDR3 runs to 14 residues. The V end lost 2 bases, the J end lost 0 bases, and 7 bases lay between the germline ends. Germline V CDR1 and CDR2: MNHEY, SVGAGI. CDR3 bases: TGTGCCAGCAGTTACGGACAGCTGAACACTGAAGCTTTCTTT. Translation: CASSYGQLNTEAFF.